The present T cell receptor beta chain was sequenced within a study of esophageal squamous cell carcinoma under preoperative chemotherapy (dated by TCRdb to the late 2010s). Regarding the complete study: In the study, TCR repertoires were profiled in both peripheral blood T cells and tumor-infiltrating lymphocytes. In patients with esophageal squamous cell carcinoma, the study looked at what paclitaxel-nedaplatin chemotherapy did to T-cell receptor repertoires. The cohort comprised five or six patients with primary esophageal squamous cell carcinoma. Repertoires from samples obtained before paclitaxel-nedaplatin therapy were compared with repertoires from samples obtained after paclitaxel-nedaplatin therapy. Overall study results and their limits: Post-treatment tumor-infiltrating lymphocytes appeared partly derived from peripheral T cells migrating into the tumor, not solely from local clonal changes. Paclitaxel-nedaplatin therapy caused immediate and substantial changes in clonotype frequency, and abundant clones were more likely to contract than to amplify. The analysis included only a few patients with esophageal squamous cell carcinoma, making the cohort small. After chemotherapy, TCR diversity rose significantly in peripheral T cells, but this increase was not seen in tumor-infiltrating lymphocytes.

Interpreted using the paper, the time point label stands for: before preoperative PTX-NDP chemotherapy. Patients received paclitaxel-nedaplatin as preoperative chemotherapy before surgery. Trimming takes 0 bases from V and 9 bases from J, and the germline ends sit 12 bases apart. The CDR3 covers 14 residues, taking in both the cysteine and the phenylalanine. The DNA shown is the 42-base CDR3, in frame from base 1. From the germline V gene, CDR1 is SGHNT and CDR2 is YENEEA. To prepare the library, PCR was applied. Instrument on record: HiSeq X Ten. High-throughput sequencing was used to characterize the TCR repertoires. The raw public reads went through TCRdb reprocessing: fastp at Q25, MiXCR clone calling, in-frame beta chains kept. Identical CDR3 protein sequences are pooled into one entry, listed with their most common genes and DNA. In all, the sample holds over 10,000 distinct CDR3 sequences, and around half of those were seen once. Approximately 15% of the sample comes from the top ten.

This clonotype was seen just once. Its antigen specificity is not known. The record has no base qualities; no much larger clone is one base away. On its own, one read is weak support. The V and J segments used are TRBV11-3 and TRBJ2-1; the D gene cannot be named for sure. The sequence came from a human donor with esophageal squamous cell carcinoma. The donor label of this sample is uncertain. Sampling was carried out from a patient given preoperative chemotherapy. The CDR3 region has the sequence CASSLDHQGFEQFF. The bases are TGTGCCAGCAGCTTAGATCATCAAGGGTTTGAGCAGTTCTTC.